This T cell receptor beta chain was profiled in a study of T cells after posttransplantation cyclophosphamide. Study-wide findings and caveats: Donor-recipient repertoire similarity was low at 1-2 months, rising over year one. After PTCy, TRB diversity resembled that of CNI/methotrexate controls.

This clone was recorded at least ten times. Its antigen is undetermined. The ends lost 6 bases at V and 3 bases at J; junction bases unmatched: 16. The germline V gene encodes CDR1 SGHVS and CDR2 FQNEAQ. The CDR3 covers 18 residues. The data were produced by immunoSEQ multiplex PCR, yet TCRdb's version contains in-frame clones alone and is incomplete. The data show over 30,000 clones, with none appearing a single time. On the day of bone marrow donation, the related graft donor provided peripheral blood. The chain carries TRBV7-8 and TRBJ2-4, with 8 nucleotides matching TRBD2. The receptor was isolated from a woman between 45 and 60 years old in good health and a related stem cell transplant donor. Sequencing was carried out using PBMCs. Here the CDR3 reads CASSRAGAQIRGKNIQYF. The CDR3 DNA is TGTGCCAGCAGTCGAGCGGGGGCACAAATCCGGGGCAAAAACATTCAGTACTTC. The full variable domain, completed using reference TRBV7-8 and TRBJ2-4, is GAGVSQSPRYKVAKRGQDVALRCDPISGHVSLFWYQQALGQGPEFLTYFQNEAQLDKSGLPSDRFFAERPEGSVSTLKIQRTQQEDSAVYLCASSRAGAQIRGKNIQYFGAGTRLSVL.